The rows below give T cell receptor beta chains drawn from one sample of a study of blood T cell repertoires in COVID-19. The data were produced by immunoSEQ multiplex PCR, yet TCRdb's version contains in-frame clones alone and is incomplete. The data hold approximately 500,000 clones, with about 88% observed a single time. The material sequenced was peripheral blood. These receptor sequences come from a woman aged 45-65 years with COVID-19, enrolled during active disease. CDR3s include the opening cysteine and the closing phenylalanine or tryptophan. Each record gives: CDR3 protein, CDR3 DNA, D gene, V gene, J gene, clone size. D genes are given only for firm matches. Not all rows give a size; the values are once, few, many and, for expanded clones, a class.

cdr3_aa: CATSDSRGRETQYF
cdr3_nt: TGTGCCACCAGTGATTCCAGGGGGCGAGAGACCCAGTACTTC
d_call: TRBD1
v_call: TRBV24-1
j_call: TRBJ2-5
clone_size: .

cdr3_aa: CASSPLVNTEAFF
cdr3_nt: TGTGCCAGCAGTCCACTGGTGAACACTGAAGCTTTCTTT
d_call: .
v_call: TRBV12-3/TRBV12-4
j_call: TRBJ1-1
clone_size: .

cdr3_aa: CASSLWGLSNTEAFF
cdr3_nt: TGTGCCAGCAGCTTGTGGGGGCTTTCGAACACTGAAGCTTTCTTT
d_call: .
v_call: TRBV5-4
j_call: TRBJ1-1
clone_size: .

cdr3_aa: CASGLVAGGYEQYF
cdr3_nt: TGTGCCAGCGGTTTGGTAGCGGGGGGCTACGAGCAGTACTTC
d_call: TRBD2
v_call: TRBV2
j_call: TRBJ2-7
clone_size: .

cdr3_aa: CASSYRTGSQPQHF
cdr3_nt: TGTGCCAGCAGTTACCGGACAGGGAGTCAGCCCCAGCATTTT
d_call: TRBD1
v_call: TRBV6-2/TRBV6-3
j_call: TRBJ1-5
clone_size: .

cdr3_aa: CASSSRSSGANVLTF
cdr3_nt: TGTGCCAGCAGCTCAAGGAGCTCTGGGGCCAACGTCCTGACTTTC
d_call: .
v_call: TRBV11-2
j_call: TRBJ2-6
clone_size: .

cdr3_aa: CASSFGGGSSGANVLTF
cdr3_nt: TGTGCCAGCAGCTTTGGCGGGGGCAGCTCTGGGGCCAACGTCCTGACTTTC
d_call: .
v_call: TRBV7-2
j_call: TRBJ2-6
clone_size: .

cdr3_aa: CACRVRANQPQHF
cdr3_nt: TGTGCCTGCAGGGTACGTGCGAATCAGCCCCAGCATTTT
d_call: .
v_call: TRBV5-3
j_call: TRBJ1-5
clone_size: few

cdr3_aa: CASSRVGAYEQYF
cdr3_nt: TGTGCCAGCAGTCGGGTCGGTGCCTACGAGCAGTACTTC
d_call: .
v_call: TRBV12-3/TRBV12-4
j_call: TRBJ2-7
clone_size: once

cdr3_aa: CASSLALALGGYTF
cdr3_nt: TGTGCCAGCAGTTTGGCCCTTGCCCTTGGTGGCTACACCTTC
d_call: .
v_call: TRBV28
j_call: TRBJ1-2
clone_size: .

cdr3_aa: CASSCGGGFYNSPLHF
cdr3_nt: TGTGCCAGCAGTTGCGGCGGAGGGTTTTATAATTCACCCCTCCACTTT
d_call: .
v_call: TRBV6-5
j_call: TRBJ1-6
clone_size: .

cdr3_aa: CASSWANSNQPQHF
cdr3_nt: TGTGCCAGCAGCTGGGCTAATAGCAATCAGCCCCAGCATTTT
d_call: .
v_call: TRBV3-1/TRBV3-2
j_call: TRBJ1-5
clone_size: .

cdr3_aa: CASSLDGTGTFRDIQYF
cdr3_nt: TGTGCCAGCAGCTTGGATGGGACAGGGACCTTTAGAGACATTCAGTACTTC
d_call: TRBD1
v_call: TRBV5-6
j_call: TRBJ2-4
clone_size: .

cdr3_aa: CASSEYREAGLGGYTF
cdr3_nt: TGTGCCAGCAGTGAATATCGAGAAGCGGGGTTGGGTGGCTACACCTTC
d_call: .
v_call: TRBV6-1
j_call: TRBJ1-2
clone_size: .

cdr3_aa: CASSLGPGQIKDTQYF
cdr3_nt: TGCGCCAGCAGCTTGGGACCGGGACAGATTAAAGATACGCAGTATTTT
d_call: TRBD1
v_call: TRBV5-1
j_call: TRBJ2-3
clone_size: .

cdr3_aa: CASSWGGLTDTQYF
cdr3_nt: TGTGCCAGCAGTTGGGGGGGGCTCACAGATACGCAGTATTTT
d_call: .
v_call: TRBV2
j_call: TRBJ2-3
clone_size: .

cdr3_aa: CASRQGMEGGGTEAFF
cdr3_nt: TGTGCCTCCCGACAGGGGATGGAGGGCGGGGGCACTGAAGCTTTCTTT
d_call: TRBD1
v_call: TRBV2
j_call: TRBJ1-1
clone_size: .

cdr3_aa: CASSPSQGKGEQYF
cdr3_nt: TGTGCCAGCAGCCCATCACAGGGGAAAGGCGAGCAGTACTTC
d_call: TRBD1
v_call: TRBV3-1/TRBV3-2
j_call: TRBJ2-7
clone_size: .

cdr3_aa: CASSAGGTGAYSSYEQYF
cdr3_nt: TGCGCCAGCAGCGCCGGAGGGACAGGGGCCTATTCTTCCTACGAGCAGTACTTC
d_call: TRBD1
v_call: TRBV5-1
j_call: TRBJ2-7
clone_size: .

cdr3_aa: CASSLAGGLGEQFF
cdr3_nt: TGTGCCAGCAGTTTAGCGGGGGGGCTCGGGGAGCAGTTCTTC
d_call: TRBD2
v_call: TRBV6-2/TRBV6-3
j_call: TRBJ2-1
clone_size: once

cdr3_aa: CASSGRQREKLFF
cdr3_nt: TGTGCCAGCTCCGGGAGACAAAGGGAAAAACTGTTTTTT
d_call: .
v_call: TRBV6-5
j_call: TRBJ1-4
clone_size: .

cdr3_aa: CASRERGGRDTQYF
cdr3_nt: TGTGCCAGCAGAGAGCGGGGGGGCCGAGATACGCAGTATTTT
d_call: TRBD2
v_call: TRBV6-4
j_call: TRBJ2-3
clone_size: .